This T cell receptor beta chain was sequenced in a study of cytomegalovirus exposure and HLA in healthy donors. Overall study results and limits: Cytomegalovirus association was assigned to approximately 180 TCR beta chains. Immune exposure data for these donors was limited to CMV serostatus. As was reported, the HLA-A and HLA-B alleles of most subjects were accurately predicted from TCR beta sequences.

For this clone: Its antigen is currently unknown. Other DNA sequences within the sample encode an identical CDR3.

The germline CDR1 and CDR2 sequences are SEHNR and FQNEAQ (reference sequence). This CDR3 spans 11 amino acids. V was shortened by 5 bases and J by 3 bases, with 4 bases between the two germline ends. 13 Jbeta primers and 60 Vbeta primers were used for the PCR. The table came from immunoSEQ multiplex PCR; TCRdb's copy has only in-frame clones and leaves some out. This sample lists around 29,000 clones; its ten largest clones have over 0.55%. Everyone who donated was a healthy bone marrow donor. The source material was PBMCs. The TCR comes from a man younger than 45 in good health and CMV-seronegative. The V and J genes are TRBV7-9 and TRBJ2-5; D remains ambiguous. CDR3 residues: CASSPKETQYF. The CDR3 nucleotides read TGTGCCAGCAGCCCAAAAGAGACCCAGTACTTC.